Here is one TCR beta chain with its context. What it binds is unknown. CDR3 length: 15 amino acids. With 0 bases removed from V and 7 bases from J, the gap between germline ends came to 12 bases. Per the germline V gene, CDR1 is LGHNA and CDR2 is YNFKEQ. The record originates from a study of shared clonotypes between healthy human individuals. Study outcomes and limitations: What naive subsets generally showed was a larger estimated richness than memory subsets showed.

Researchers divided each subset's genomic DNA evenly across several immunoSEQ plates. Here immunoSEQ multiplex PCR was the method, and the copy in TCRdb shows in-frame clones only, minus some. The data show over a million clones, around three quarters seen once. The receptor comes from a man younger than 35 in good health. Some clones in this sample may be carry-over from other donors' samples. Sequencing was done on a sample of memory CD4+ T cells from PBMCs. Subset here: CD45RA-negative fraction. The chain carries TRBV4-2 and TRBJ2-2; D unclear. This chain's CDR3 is CASSQESGRSGELFF. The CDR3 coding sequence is TGTGCCAGCAGCCAAGAAAGTGGACGGAGCGGGGAGCTGTTTTTT.